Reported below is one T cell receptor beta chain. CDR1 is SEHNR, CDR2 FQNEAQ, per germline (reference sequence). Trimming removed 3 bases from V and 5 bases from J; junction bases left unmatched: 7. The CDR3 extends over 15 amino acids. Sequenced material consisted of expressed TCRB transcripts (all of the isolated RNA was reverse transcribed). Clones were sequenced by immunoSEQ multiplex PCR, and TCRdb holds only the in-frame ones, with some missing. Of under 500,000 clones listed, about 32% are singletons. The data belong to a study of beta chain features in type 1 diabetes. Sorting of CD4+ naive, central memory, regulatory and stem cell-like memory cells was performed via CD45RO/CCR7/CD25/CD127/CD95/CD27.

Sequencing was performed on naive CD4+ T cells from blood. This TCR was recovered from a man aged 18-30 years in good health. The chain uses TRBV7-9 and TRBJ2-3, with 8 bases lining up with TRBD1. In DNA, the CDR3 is TGTGCCAGCAGCTTGACAGGGGTGTTCGGAGATACGCAGTATTTT. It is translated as CASSLTGVFGDTQYF.